This T cell receptor (beta chain) was recorded in a study of blood T cell repertoires in COVID-19. Measured with immunoSEQ multiplex PCR; TCRdb has only the in-frame clones, and not every one. Of more than 70,000 clones listed, 89% are singletons. Per germline, CDR1 SGHRS and CDR2 YFSETQ. Deletions cut 2 bases from V and 8 bases from J, with 14 bases between. The CDR3 is made up of 15 amino acids. The sequencing sample was made of peripheral blood. The TCR comes from a man between 45 and 60 years old with acute or convalescent COVID-19. This sequence joins TRBV5-1 and TRBJ1-6, with D maybe TRBD1 (6 bases). CDR3 region: CASSFNQGRDSPLHF. DNA for the CDR3: TGCGCCAGCAGCTTTAATCAGGGGAGGGATTCACCCCTCCACTTT.